This TCR beta chain originates from a study of blood T cell repertoires in COVID-19. Study information: The samples span acute and convalescent COVID-19 from the United States, Italy and Spain.

With 7 bases removed from V and 0 bases from J, the gap between germline ends came to 10 bases. The CDR3 totals 14 residues. The germline V gene has CDR1 LNHDA and CDR2 SQIVND (reference sequence). The Seattle site enrolled patients during active infection and followed them longitudinally. Clones were read by immunoSEQ multiplex PCR, and TCRdb kept only the in-frame ones, dropping some. The data show 150,000 or so clones, 92% seen once. This receptor was taken from a man aged 25-40 years with COVID-19, enrolled during active disease. What was sequenced was peripheral blood. J is TRBJ1-3 and V is TRBV19; D call uncertain. As DNA, the CDR3 is TGTGCCAGTAACCAGATCAGCTCTGGAAACACCATATATTTT. This codes for CASNQISSGNTIYF.